One and the same sample provided the 3 T cell receptor beta chains below, sequenced in a study of blood T cell repertoires in COVID-19. Clones were sequenced by immunoSEQ multiplex PCR, and TCRdb holds only the in-frame ones, with some missing. The table has about 300,000 clones, 89% seen once. The specimen sequenced was PBMCs or T cells enriched from blood (not recorded which). Receptors were obtained from a man in his sixties who had recovered from COVID-19.

The rearrangement uses TRBV25-1 and TRBJ1-6, with TRBD1 matching 11 bases. Per germline, CDR1 MGHDK and CDR2 SYGVNS. V dropped 8 bases and J dropped 9; count of bases not matched to a gene: 3. This CDR3 is built from 13 residues. CDR3 residues: CASEDRGLSPLHF. CDR3 nucleotide sequence: TGTGCCAGCGAGGACAGGGGGCTTTCACCCCTCCACTTT.

This clone was counted a few times. The V gene is TRBV28, the J gene TRBJ1-5; 8 bases align to TRBD1. V trimming: 7 bases; J trimming: 4 bases; junction bases outside the gene matches: 18. This CDR3 comprises 18 residues. Germline CDR1 is MDHEN and CDR2 is SYDVKM. The CDR3: CASTSGGADLNENQPQHF. The DNA for the CDR3 is TGTGCCAGCACCTCAGGGGGCGCGGACCTTAACGAGAATCAGCCCCAGCATTTT.

V and J are TRBV7-9 and TRBJ1-4, with a weak D call TRBD1 (6 bases). Per germline, CDR1 SEHNR and CDR2 FQNEAQ (reference sequence). V dropped 7 bases and J dropped 8 bases, with 17 bases sitting between them. The CDR3 has 14 residues. The CDR3 loop reads CASTGGQGKEKLFF. CDR3 sequence (DNA): TGTGCCAGCACCGGGGGCCAGGGCAAGGAAAAACTGTTTTTT.